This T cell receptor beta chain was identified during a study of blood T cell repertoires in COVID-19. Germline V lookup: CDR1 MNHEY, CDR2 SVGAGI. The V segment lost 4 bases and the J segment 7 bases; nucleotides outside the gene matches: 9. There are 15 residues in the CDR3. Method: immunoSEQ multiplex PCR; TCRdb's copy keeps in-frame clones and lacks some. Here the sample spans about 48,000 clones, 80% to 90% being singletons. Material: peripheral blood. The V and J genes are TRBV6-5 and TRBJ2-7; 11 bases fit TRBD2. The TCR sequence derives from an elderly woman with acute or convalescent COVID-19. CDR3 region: CASSSIAGGPGEQYF. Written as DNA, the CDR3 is TGTGCCAGCAGTTCCATAGCGGGGGGGCCGGGGGAGCAGTACTTC.